One sample yielded the 32 T cell receptor beta chains listed below, sequenced in a study of blood T cell repertoires in COVID-19. Profiled with immunoSEQ multiplex PCR; TCRdb holds only in-frame clones, not every one. The data hold 70,000 to 95,000 clones, with just under 85% observed a single time. The sequenced material came from peripheral blood. These receptors came from a woman in her 70s with active or convalescent COVID-19.

The rearrangement joins TRBV18 to TRBJ1-2; 8 positions agree with TRBD1. Germline loops: CDR1 KGHSH, CDR2 LQKENI. This CDR3 comprises 13 residues. After removal of 3 bases from V and 4 bases from J, the junction contained 1 base not matched to a gene. The CDR3 bases are TGTGCCAGCTCACCGGGACAGGCCTATGGCTACACCTTC. It codes for CASSPGQAYGYTF.

DNA of the CDR3: TGTGCCAGCAGTTTAGGGGCTGAATTGTGGTTTTCCTCCTACGAGCAGTACTTC. It specifies CASSLGAELWFSSYEQYF. The chain has TRBV28 and TRBJ2-7; a possible D gene is TRBD1 (5 bases). The CDR3 contains 18 residues. The germline CDR1 and CDR2 sequences are MDHEN and SYDVKM. V was cut by 2 bases and J by 0 bases, with 20 bases left in between.

The chain recombines TRBV2 with TRBJ2-7, with 8 bases aligning to TRBD1. Germline V gives CDR1 SNHLY, CDR2 FYNNEI. This CDR3 spans 12 amino acids. V gave up 5 bases and J gave up 6 bases; unmatched junction bases: 3. In DNA, the CDR3 is TGTGCCAGCAGTCGGACAGGGCGCGAGCAGTACTTC. Amino acids: CASSRTGREQYF.

The chain carries TRBV27 and TRBJ1-5; TRBD1 is a possible D gene (6 bases). Germline V gives CDR1 MNHEY, CDR2 SMNVEV (reference sequence). Trimming took 6 bases from V and 9 from J, leaving 21 bases between them. The CDR3 runs 15 residues. Written as DNA, the CDR3 is TGTGCCAGCAGGACACAGGGATACGGCGGAGGGCCCCAGCATTTT. Encoded protein: CASRTQGYGGGPQHF.

In its sample, this clone was seen once. The J gene is TRBJ1-5, the V gene TRBV19; tentatively, D is TRBD1 (5 bases). V shed 2 bases and J shed 2 bases, with 10 bases lying between them. Germline CDR1 is LNHDA and CDR2 is SQIVND (reference sequence). The CDR3 sequence is 15 residues long. CDR3 DNA: TGTGCCAGTAGTATATATCAAGGGGGCAATCAGCCCCAGCATTTT. Translating gives CASSIYQGGNQPQHF.

V is TRBV3-1 (or the pseudogene TRBV3-2) and J is TRBJ1-6; TRBD1 matches at 7 bases. The CDR3 consists of 16 residues. J gave up 6 bases and V 0 bases, and 5 bases lay outside the gene matches. Per germline, CDR1 LGHDT and CDR2 YNNKEL (reference sequence). The CDR3: CASSQEGDRANSPLHF. The CDR3 region has the DNA TGTGCCAGCAGCCAAGAAGGCGACAGGGCTAATTCACCCCTCCACTTT.

The CDR3 DNA reads TGCAGCGCCTTGACAGCCTATAATTCACCCCTCCACTTT. This codes for CSALTAYNSPLHF. The V gene is TRBV29-1, the J gene TRBJ1-6; TRBD1 is a possible D gene (5 bases). Per germline, CDR1 SQVTM and CDR2 ANQGSEA. V was trimmed by 7 bases and J by 2 bases, leaving 9 bases between them. The CDR3 loop spans 13 amino acids. The full variable domain, with the rest looked up from reference TRBV29-1 and TRBJ1-6, is SAVISQKPSRDICQRGTSLTIQCQVDSQVTMMFWYRQQPGQSLTLIATANQGSEATYESGFVIDKFPISRPNLTFSTLTVSNMSPEDSSIYLCSALTAYNSPLHFGNGTRLTVT.

This chain joins TRBV27 and TRBJ1-1, with 8 bases aligning to TRBD1. Germline V gene sequence: CDR1 MNHEY, CDR2 SMNVEV (reference sequence). The CDR3 length is 15 residues. V was pared by 6 bases and J by 4 bases, with 10 bases of the junction left unmatched. CDR3: CASSQDRVLGTEAFF. CDR3 DNA sequence: TGTGCCAGCAGCCAGGACAGGGTTTTGGGCACTGAAGCTTTCTTT.

The chain uses TRBV10-3 and TRBJ1-2, with TRBD1 matching over 10 bases. The CDR3 runs to 14 residues. Trimming cost V 5 bases and J 4 bases; bases outside gene matches: 4. The germline gives CDR1 ENHRY, CDR2 SYGVKD. The CDR3 protein is CAISSGTGAYGYTF. CDR3 nucleotide sequence: TGTGCCATCAGTTCCGGGACAGGGGCCTATGGCTACACCTTC.

The chain is built from TRBV14 and TRBJ2-1; D might be TRBD1 (5 bases). Looked up from germline, CDR1 is SGHDN and CDR2 is FVKESK. V shed 0 bases and J shed 7 bases, with 19 bases lying between them. The CDR3 runs 17 residues. As DNA, the CDR3 is TGTGCCAGCAGCCAAGATTGGATGTTGGACAAGGGGAATGAGCAGTTCTTC. Its protein product is CASSQDWMLDKGNEQFF.

The rearrangement uses TRBV7-2 and TRBJ2-3; 8 bases line up with TRBD2. After removal of 5 bases from V and 4 bases from J, the junction contained 11 bases not matched to a gene. This CDR3 region has 16 residues. Germline loops: CDR1 SGHTA, CDR2 FQGNSA. The DNA for the CDR3 is TGTGCCAGCAGCCCCCAGACTAGCGTGGGGGCAGATACGCAGTATTTT. Translating it yields CASSPQTSVGADTQYF. Full variable domain (outside the CDR3, taken from reference TRBV7-2 and TRBJ2-3): GAGVSQSPSNKVTEKGKDVELRCDPISGHTALYWYRQSLGQGLEFLIYFQGNSAPDKSGLPSDRFSAERTGGSVSTLTIQRTQQEDSAVYLCASSPQTSVGADTQYFGPGTRLTVL.

The chain couples TRBV2 to TRBJ2-3; the D is unclear. V lost 10 bases and J 5 bases, leaving 19 bases between the germline ends. The CDR3 spans 14 residues. The V gene's germline CDR1 is SNHLY and CDR2 FYNNEI. The CDR3 DNA reads TGTGCCACCGCCCGACTTCGAGTTCAAGATACGCAGTATTTT. It translates to CATARLRVQDTQYF.

The J gene is TRBJ1-4, the V gene TRBV6-5, with 11 bases that match TRBD1. CDR1 MNHEY and CDR2 SVGAGI come from the germline V gene. The junction had 5 bases not matched to a gene; V was cut back by 6 bases and J by 8 bases. The CDR3 extends over 14 amino acids. DNA for the CDR3: TGTGCCAGCAGGGGGACAGGGGGATGGGAAAAACTGTTTTTT. Translated, it gives CASRGTGGWEKLFF.

This clone showed up just once. This chain connects TRBV5-1 to TRBJ2-7, with 8 nucleotides matching TRBD1. The CDR3 runs 15 residues. The J segment lost 1 base and the V segment lost 4 bases, leaving 7 bases of the junction unmatched. Germline V lookup: CDR1 SGHRS, CDR2 YFSETQ. The CDR3 sequence: CASSPEGQASYEQYF. CDR3 nucleotides: TGCGCCAGCAGCCCGGAGGGACAGGCTTCCTACGAGCAGTACTTC.

The chain uses TRBV18 and TRBJ2-5; D remains ambiguous. CDR1 is KGHSH, CDR2 LQKENI, per germline. The V end lost 2 bases, the J end lost 5 bases, and 6 bases lay between the germline ends. The CDR3 contains 12 residues. The CDR3 DNA reads TGTGCCAGCTCACCATCGTCTGAGACCCAGTACTTC. Residues: CASSPSSETQYF. The full variable domain, completed using reference TRBV18 and TRBJ2-5, is NAGVMQNPRHLVRRRGQEARLRCSPMKGHSHVYWYRQLPEEGLKFMVYLQKENIIDESGMPKERFSAEFPKEGPSILRIQQVVRGDSAAYFCASSPSSETQYFGPGTRLLVL.

The chain has TRBV5-4 and TRBJ2-1; D is possibly TRBD2 (6 bases). The germline V gene encodes CDR1 SGHNT and CDR2 YYREEE (reference sequence). V was cut by 4 bases and J by 5 bases, with 19 bases left in between. This CDR3 contains 16 residues. CDR3 nucleotides: TGTGCCAGCAGCAGTAGGAGTCCTAGGGAGGACAATGAGCAGTTCTTC. Its translation is CASSSRSPREDNEQFF. The whole variable domain, filled in from reference TRBV5-4 and TRBJ2-1, reads ETGVTQSPTHLIKTRGQQVTLRCSSQSGHNTVSWYQQALGQGPQFIFQYYREEENGRGNFPPRFSGLQFPNYSSELNVNALELDDSALYLCASSSRSPREDNEQFFGPGTRLTVL.

Remarks on this clone: Additional DNA sequences in this sample encode the identical CDR3. The chain is built from TRBV5-1 and TRBJ1-3, with TRBD1 as a possible D gene (5 bases). Trimming removed 4 bases at V and 4 bases at J, with 15 bases between. Germline CDR1 is SGHRS and CDR2 is YFSETQ. CDR3 length: 15 amino acids. The DNA for the CDR3 is TGCGCCAGCAGCCCCCAAGGGGCTGGGGGAAACACCATATATTTT. Amino acids: CASSPQGAGGNTIYF.

The V and J genes are TRBV5-6 and TRBJ2-5; D is possibly TRBD1 (6 bases). V was trimmed by 2 bases and J by 2 bases, leaving 16 bases between them. This CDR3 region has 16 residues. CDR1 is SGHDT and CDR2 is YYEEEE in the germline V gene. The CDR3 sequence: CASSFGAGAIQETQYF. The CDR3 coding sequence is TGTGCCAGCAGCTTCGGGGCAGGGGCTATACAAGAGACCCAGTACTTC.

The chain is built from TRBV29-1 and TRBJ1-2; D might be TRBD1 (6 bases). The CDR3 length is 13 residues. V lost 6 bases, J lost 2 bases, and 13 bases lay in between. Per the germline V gene, CDR1 is SQVTM and CDR2 is ANQGSEA. CDR3 sequence: CSVGDRTNYGYTF. The CDR3 DNA is TGCAGCGTCGGTGACAGGACAAACTATGGCTACACCTTC.

The chain combines TRBV11-2 with TRBJ1-2; TRBD1 agrees at 7 bases. V shed 5 bases and J 8 bases; nucleotides not matched to a gene: 11. The CDR3 runs 14 residues. CDR1 SGHAT and CDR2 FQNNGV come from the germline V gene. CDR3 sequence: CASSRMDRTLGYTF. The CDR3 DNA sequence: TGTGCCAGCAGCCGAATGGACAGGACATTGGGCTACACCTTC.

This sequence joins TRBV2 and TRBJ2-1, with 13 nucleotides matching TRBD2. V dropped 4 bases and J dropped 12; count of bases not matched to a gene: 9. From germline, CDR1 is SNHLY and CDR2 FYNNEI. This CDR3 comprises 15 residues. CDR3 nucleotide sequence: TGTGCCAGCAGTGCGACTAGCGGGGGGCCCGGGGGGCAGTTCTTC. It yields the protein CASSATSGGPGGQFF.

V usage is TRBV18 and J usage is TRBJ2-3; D unclear. The CDR3 sequence is 12 residues long. Germline V CDR1 and CDR2: KGHSH, LQKENI. V was cut by 2 bases and J by 5 bases, with 5 bases left in between. CDR3 nucleotide sequence: TGTGCCAGCTCACCAAACTTAGATACGCAGTATTTT. Amino acid sequence: CASSPNLDTQYF.

V gene TRBV6-5 combines with J gene TRBJ2-3, with TRBD1 matching 12 bases. J was trimmed by 2 bases and V by 7 bases; bases with no gene match: 4. The CDR3 contains 15 residues. In germline, CDR1 is MNHEY, CDR2 SVGAGI. Here the CDR3 reads CASTPGQGATDTQYF. The CDR3 DNA is TGTGCCAGCACTCCGGGACAGGGGGCCACAGATACGCAGTATTTT.

V and J are TRBV12-3 or TRBV12-4 and TRBJ2-3; D unresolved. The CDR3 is 13 residues long. V was clipped by 3 bases and J by 4 bases, with 8 bases between them. The CDR3 loop reads CASSFTGADTQYF. DNA of the CDR3: TGTGCCAGCAGTTTCACCGGTGCAGATACGCAGTATTTT.

This rearrangement joins TRBV5-1 to TRBJ2-3; a possible D gene is TRBD2 (6 bases). V lost 7 bases and J lost 0, with 12 bases in between. The germline V gene has CDR1 SGHRS and CDR2 YFSETQ. The CDR3 runs to 14 residues. This chain's CDR3 is CASATGLSTDTQYF. DNA for the CDR3: TGCGCCAGCGCAACGGGACTCAGCACAGATACGCAGTATTTT. The variable domain in full, with the rest retrieved from reference TRBV5-1 and TRBJ2-3, is KAGVTQTPRYLIKTRGQQVTLSCSPISGHRSVSWYQQTPGQGLQFLFEYFSETQRNKGNFPGRFSGRQFSNSRSEMNVSTLELGDSALYLCASATGLSTDTQYFGPGTRLTVL.

This clone was counted a few times. The same CDR3 can be traced to other DNA sequences in this sample. This rearrangement joins TRBV7-9 to TRBJ1-6; D is undetermined. The CDR3 is 14 amino acids. V dropped 3 bases and J dropped 5 bases, with 8 bases sitting between them. Germline-derived CDR1 and CDR2 are SEHNR and FQNEAQ (reference sequence). CDR3 loop: CASSLIQDNSPLHF. The CDR3 DNA sequence: TGTGCCAGCAGCTTGATACAAGATAATTCACCCCTCCACTTT.

The V call is TRBV5-1, the J call TRBJ2-2, with D hard to call. The ends were cut back, 1 base at V and 4 bases at J, with 11 bases in the middle. The V gene's germline CDR1 is SGHRS and CDR2 YFSETQ. This CDR3 region has 15 residues. The CDR3 spells CASSLRTGGTGELFF. The CDR3 coding sequence is TGCGCCAGCAGCTTGCGAACGGGTGGCACCGGGGAGCTGTTTTTT. Using reference TRBV5-1 and TRBJ2-2 for the parts outside the CDR3, the full variable domain is KAGVTQTPRYLIKTRGQQVTLSCSPISGHRSVSWYQQTPGQGLQFLFEYFSETQRNKGNFPGRFSGRQFSNSRSEMNVSTLELGDSALYLCASSLRTGGTGELFFGEGSRLTVL.

The rearrangement uses TRBV11-2 and TRBJ2-1; 7 nucleotides align to TRBD2. V was pared by 7 bases and J by 3 bases, with 9 bases of the junction left unmatched. CDR1 is SGHAT, CDR2 FQNNGV, per germline. The length of the CDR3 is 15 residues. CDR3 loop: CASTRSGGNYNEQFF. The CDR3 DNA follows: TGTGCCAGCACCCGGTCCGGGGGGAACTACAATGAGCAGTTCTTC.

In this sample, this clone turned up once. The chain couples TRBV7-9 to TRBJ1-5; TRBD1 aligns across 8 bases. With V trimmed by 4 bases and J by 5 bases, 4 bases remained unmatched. CDR1 and CDR2 from the germline V gene are SEHNR and FQNEAQ (reference sequence). This CDR3 comprises 14 residues. The CDR3 coding sequence is TGTGCCAGCAGCTCGGCAGGGGGCGATCAGCCCCAGCATTTT. Encoded protein: CASSSAGGDQPQHF.

This clone was detected only once. This chain connects TRBV27 to TRBJ2-3; perhaps TRBD1 as D (6 bases). Germline V gene sequence: CDR1 MNHEY, CDR2 SMNVEV (reference sequence). The CDR3 spans 16 residues. Trimming stripped 4 bases from V and 3 bases from J, with 17 bases between. CDR3 in amino acids: CASSWAATRGTDTQYF. In DNA form, the CDR3 reads TGTGCCAGCAGTTGGGCTGCTACGAGGGGGACAGATACGCAGTATTTT.

The chain carries TRBV6-2 or TRBV6-3 and TRBJ2-4; 9 nucleotides align to TRBD1. The CDR3 is 19 residues long. Unmatched junction bases numbered 12, after V lost 2 bases and J lost 1 base. The V gene's germline CDR1 is MNHEY and CDR2 SVGEGT. CDR3 coding DNA: TGTGCCAGCAGTTACGTTCGAGGACAGGGGAATTTGGCCAAAAACATTCAGTACTTC. Protein product: CASSYVRGQGNLAKNIQYF.

This clone was seen more than once but under ten times. The chain is built from TRBV5-1 and TRBJ2-3; TRBD1 agrees at 7 bases. The CDR3 is 14 residues long. CDR1 and CDR2 from the germline V gene are SGHRS and YFSETQ. V shed 4 bases, J shed 4 bases, and the junction held 6 bases outside the gene matches. CDR3 loop: CASSPGQEPDTQYF. CDR3 DNA sequence: TGCGCCAGCAGCCCAGGACAGGAGCCAGATACGCAGTATTTT. The whole variable domain, remainder taken from reference TRBV5-1 and TRBJ2-3, is KAGVTQTPRYLIKTRGQQVTLSCSPISGHRSVSWYQQTPGQGLQFLFEYFSETQRNKGNFPGRFSGRQFSNSRSEMNVSTLELGDSALYLCASSPGQEPDTQYFGPGTRLTVL.